A selection of T cell receptor beta chains follows, all from one sample in a study of CD8+ T cells in alopecia areata. Sequencing was performed with immunoSEQ multiplex PCR; in TCRdb, only in-frame clones are kept and a portion is missing. The sample consists of over 85,000 clones, 70% to 85% of them appearing once. Sequencing used CD8+ T cells sorted from blood, obtained between weeks 43 and 45, from a patient treated with tofacitinib. The receptors were gathered from a human donor with alopecia areata. Each CDR3 is given with its conserved first and last residue. A D gene is named only where the DNA matches it firmly. Clone size appears in some rows only: once, few, many, or a class for an expanded clone.

>TRBJ2-1|NA|NA|12|TRBV6-6
CASSSEPPEQFF
TGTGCCAGCAGTTCCGAACCGCCCGAGCAGTTCTTC
>TRBJ2-1|NA|NA|12|TRBV14
CASSPHGNEQFF
TGTGCCAGCAGCCCTCATGGCAATGAGCAGTTCTTC
>TRBJ2-1|NA|few|16|TRBV4-3
CASSQGPGTAYNEQFF
TGCGCCAGCAGCCAAGGGCCCGGGACGGCCTACAATGAGCAGTTCTTC
>TRBJ2-1|TRBD2|NA|15|TRBV27
CASIGAGGPPNEQFF
TGTGCCAGCATCGGCGCGGGGGGCCCTCCCAATGAGCAGTTCTTC
>TRBJ1-1|NA|NA|15|TRBV10-3
CAISESGRADTEAFF
NA
>TRBJ2-7|TRBD1|NA|14|TRBV2
CASSPRGLSYEQYF
TGTGCCAGCAGTCCTAGGGGGCTCTCCTACGAGCAGTACTTC
>TRBJ2-1|NA|few|17|TRBV4-3
CASSQDLFVVLGNEQFF
TGCGCCAGCAGTCAAGATCTTTTTGTGGTTCTTGGTAACGAGCAGTTCTTC
>TRBJ1-1|NA|few|13|TRBV6-6
CASSYLDGTEAFF
TGTGCCAGCAGTTATCTTGACGGCACTGAAGCTTTCTTT
>TRBJ2-2|NA|NA|12|TRBV30
CAWSVQVGELFF
TGTGCCTGGAGTGTACAGGTCGGGGAGCTGTTTTTT
>TRBJ1-2|NA|NA|15|TRBV13
CASSPGKSPPHGYTF
TGTGCCAGCAGCCCCGGGAAGAGTCCGCCCCATGGCTACACCTTC
>TRBJ1-1|NA|NA|11|TRBV5-4
CASMGNTEAFF
TGTGCCAGCATGGGGAACACTGAAGCTTTCTTT
>TRBJ1-2|TRBD1|NA|15|TRBV30
CAWSDIGTGPYGYTF
TGTGCCTGGAGTGATATTGGGACAGGGCCTTATGGCTACACCTTC
>TRBJ1-6|NA|NA|14|TRBV21-1
CARRGLAVYSPLHF
TGTGCCAGAAGGGGGCTGGCGGTGTATTCACCCCTCCACTTT
>TRBJ1-2|NA|few|13|TRBV23-1
CASSPTEGYGYTF
TGCGCCAGCAGTCCGACAGAGGGGTATGGCTACACCTTC
>TRBJ2-7|NA|few|13|TRBV29-1
CSVIAVTSYEQYF
TGCAGCGTTATAGCGGTGACCTCCTACGAGCAGTACTTC
>TRBJ1-1|TRBD1|NA|15|TRBV15
CATSPRDREDTEAFF
TGTGCCACCAGCCCCCGGGACAGGGAGGACACTGAAGCTTTCTTT
>TRBJ1-1|NA|NA|13|TRBV12-5
CASGFAGGTEAFF
TGTGCTAGTGGTTTTGCGGGGGGCACTGAAGCTTTCTTT
>TRBJ1-1|NA|few|15|TRBV4-2
CASSQAPVGGDEAFF
TGTGCCAGCAGCCAAGCCCCCGTTGGGGGCGATGAAGCTTTCTTT
>TRBJ2-7|NA|NA|15|TRBV11-2
CASSLATGHLYEQYF
TGTGCCAGCAGCTTAGCCACGGGACACCTCTACGAGCAGTACTTC
>TRBJ2-6|NA|NA|17|TRBV9
CASSFKNQGSGANVLTF
TGTGCCAGCAGCTTCAAAAATCAGGGGTCTGGGGCCAACGTCCTGACTTTC
>TRBJ1-1|TRBD1|NA|14|TRBV29-1
CSVFAGQENTEAFF
TGCAGCGTGTTTGCGGGACAGGAGAACACTGAAGCTTTCTTT
>TRBJ1-5|NA|NA|14|TRBV9
CASSGGTDNQPQHF
TGTGCCAGCAGCGGAGGGACGGACAATCAGCCCCAGCATTTT
>TRBJ2-3|TRBD2|NA|18|TRBV5-1
CASSLAEVGLAGTDTQYF
TGCGCCAGCAGCTTGGCCGAGGTGGGACTAGCGGGCACAGATACGCAGTATTTT
>TRBJ1-5|NA|NA|14|TRBV19
CASSIFDSNQPQHF
TGTGCCAGTAGTATTTTCGATAGCAATCAGCCCCAGCATTTT
>TRBJ1-1|TRBD1|NA|13|TRBV2
CASSPGGNTEAFF
TGTGCCAGCAGCCCAGGGGGGAACACTGAAGCTTTCTTT
>TRBJ2-7|NA|few|12|TRBV29-1
CSVGGRDYEQYF
TGCAGCGTTGGGGGCAGGGACTACGAGCAGTACTTC
>TRBJ2-3|TRBD1|NA|17|TRBV19
CASSIDPGQGDTDTQYF
TGTGCCAGTAGTATAGACCCCGGACAGGGGGACACAGATACGCAGTATTTT
>TRBJ2-5|TRBD2|few|15|TRBV13
CASSLGGGAGETQYF
TGTGCCAGCAGCTTAGGCGGGGGGGCCGGAGAGACCCAGTACTTC
>TRBJ2-1|TRBD2|few|13|TRBV2
CASSLTSDDEQFF
TGTGCCAGCAGTCTGACTAGCGATGATGAGCAGTTCTTC
>TRBJ2-1|NA|NA|15|TRBV6-1
CASSGRMSGYNEQFF
TGTGCCAGCAGTGGGAGGATGAGCGGTTACAATGAGCAGTTCTTC
>TRBJ2-7|NA|few|15|TRBV13
CASSLTGQAGNEQYF
TGTGCCAGCAGCTTAACAGGGCAGGCGGGAAACGAGCAGTACTTC
>TRBJ1-1|NA|once|12|TRBV13
CASSFPNTEAFF
TGTGCCAGCAGCTTCCCGAATACTGAAGCTTTCTTT
>TRBJ1-1|NA|NA|13|TRBV27
CASSYTPNTEAFF
TGTGCCAGCAGTTATACCCCGAACACTGAAGCTTTCTTT
>TRBJ2-1|NA|NA|16|TRBV4-1
CASSQPPPNSYNEQFF
TGCGCCAGCAGCCAACCACCACCCAACTCCTACAATGAGCAGTTCTTC
>TRBJ2-3|NA|NA|14|TRBV7-9
CASSSSGLSDTQYF
TGTGCCAGCAGCTCCTCGGGATTATCGGATACGCAGTATTTT
>TRBJ2-1|TRBD1|NA|15|TRBV29-1
CSVYPGTGSKIEQFF
TGCAGCGTGTATCCCGGGACAGGGAGCAAGATTGAGCAGTTCTTC
>TRBJ2-7|TRBD1|NA|15|TRBV7-6
CASSLRTGDSYEQYF
TGTGCCAGCAGCTTAAGGACAGGGGATTCCTACGAGCAGTACTTC
>TRBJ2-3|NA|few|14|TRBV23-1
CASSQKYSTDTQYF
TGCGCCAGCAGTCAAAAGTACAGCACAGATACGCAGTATTTT
>TRBJ2-7|TRBD2|NA|15|TRBV15
CATSSAGTSSSEQYF
TGTGCCACCAGCAGTGCCGGGACTAGCTCAAGCGAGCAGTACTTC
>TRBJ1-2|TRBD1|NA|12|TRBV19
CASSGQGGGYTF
TGTGCCAGCTCCGGACAGGGTGGTGGCTACACCTTC
>TRBJ1-1|TRBD1|NA|17|TRBV5-1
CASSQGWVGTGKSEAFF
TGCGCCAGCAGCCAAGGTTGGGTCGGGACAGGGAAATCTGAAGCTTTCTTT
>TRBJ1-1|NA|NA|14|TRBV29-1
CSAAPQGANTEAFF
TGCAGCGCGGCGCCGCAGGGCGCGAACACTGAAGCTTTCTTT
>TRBJ1-2|NA|NA|15|TRBV14
CASSQDAGSVYGYTF
TGTGCCAGCAGCCAAGATGCGGGGTCGGTCTATGGCTACACCTTC
>TRBJ2-3|TRBD2|NA|20|TRBV2
CASSEGLTSGEWGWTDTQYF
TGTGCCAGCAGCGAGGGGCTAACTAGCGGGGAATGGGGTTGGACAGATACGCAGTATTTT
>TRBJ1-1|NA|NA|15|TRBV15
CATSRAREGNTEAFF
TGTGCCACCAGCAGAGCCAGGGAAGGGAACACTGAAGCTTTCTTT
>TRBJ1-2|TRBD1|NA|14|TRBV10-2
CASSVGQQNYGYTF
TGCGCCAGCAGCGTGGGACAGCAAAACTATGGCTACACCTTC
>TRBJ2-5|NA|once|13|TRBV30
CAWSGTTQETQYF
TGTGCCTGGAGCGGAACGACACAAGAGACCCAGTACTTC
>TRBJ2-7|TRBD2|NA|14|TRBV7-2
CASSLGLATYEQYF
TGTGCCAGCAGCTTAGGACTAGCCACCTACGAGCAGTACTTC
>TRBJ2-7|TRBD1|few|15|TRBV4-1
CASSQAQGQSYEQYF
TGCGCCAGCAGCCAAGCCCAGGGACAGTCCTACGAGCAGTACTTC
>TRBJ1-6|NA|once|13|TRBV6-1
CASMKTYNSPLHF
TGTGCCAGCATGAAGACCTATAATTCACCCCTCCACTTT
>TRBJ2-1|NA|NA|13|TRBV11-2
CATSRRGSNEQFF
TGTGCCACATCCCGCCGGGGAAGCAATGAGCAGTTCTTC
>TRBJ2-3|TRBD1|few|14|TRBV4-2
CASSPTGSADTQYF
TGTGCCAGCAGCCCGACAGGGAGCGCAGATACGCAGTATTTT